Given below is one TCR beta chain in context. The CDR3 has 16 residues. Germline V gene lookup returns CDR1 SGHNT and CDR2 YYREEE (reference sequence). With V trimmed by 0 bases and J by 2 bases, 5 bases remained unmatched. In the sorted-subset replicate PCRs, 200 ng DNA, 25,000 to 35,000 T cell genomes, was used. TCRdb's table, derived via immunoSEQ multiplex PCR, lists solely in-frame clones and lacks some. The data show about 590,000 clones, with around 95% seen just once and over 0.09% held by the top ten. These data come from a study of shared clonotypes between healthy human individuals. The naive CD8 subset, CD45RO-negative cells positively selected for CCR7, excluded terminally differentiated effector memory CD45RA+ cells.

The sequence was collected from a woman aged 30 to 39 in good health. Material: naive CD8+ T cells sorted from blood. The chain recombines TRBV5-4 with TRBJ2-3, with TRBD1 matching 8 bases. CDR3: CASSLGGRGPTDTQYF. DNA for the CDR3: TGTGCCAGCAGCTTGGGAGGCAGGGGGCCCACAGATACGCAGTATTTT. Full variable domain (outside the CDR3, taken from reference TRBV5-4 and TRBJ2-3): ETGVTQSPTHLIKTRGQQVTLRCSSQSGHNTVSWYQQALGQGPQFIFQYYREEENGRGNFPPRFSGLQFPNYSSELNVNALELDDSALYLCASSLGGRGPTDTQYFGPGTRLTVL.